This record covers a single T cell receptor (beta chain). The sample is drawn from a study of blood T cell repertoires in COVID-19. Study-wide background: Researchers got acute and convalescent COVID-19 samples from the United States, Italy and Spain. PBMCs, B-cell-depleted T cells, or T cells provided the cDNA or gDNA that made up the material.

Measured with immunoSEQ multiplex PCR; TCRdb has only the in-frame clones, and not every one. Found here are about 440,000 clones, approximately 90% of them singletons; the top ten hold approximately 4.5%. This CDR3 contains 16 residues. CDR1 and CDR2 (germline): KGHSH, LQKENI. With V trimmed by 2 bases and J by 3 bases, 5 bases remained unmatched. Input material: peripheral blood. This TCR was sampled from a woman in her 30s with acute or convalescent COVID-19. The rearrangement uses TRBV18 and TRBJ1-5; TRBD1 aligns across 9 bases. The CDR3 sequence is CASSPSDRGPNQPQHF. CDR3 nucleotides: TGTGCCAGCTCACCATCGGACAGGGGCCCCAATCAGCCCCAGCATTTT.